Each of the 23 T cell receptor beta chains below was sequenced from the same sample in a study of metastatic and nonmetastatic thyroid tumors. TCRdb re-clonotyped the PCR reads through MiXCR. The sample consists of around 64,000 clones, approximately 4.1% of them appearing once. Before thyroid surgery, none of the patients had received any treatment. Sequenced sample: blood. The receptors were gathered from a female donor with papillary thyroid cancer or a benign thyroid nodule (not recorded which). Some clones in this sample may be carry-over from other donors' samples.

This clone has a count of ten or more. V and J are TRBV19 and TRBJ2-5, with D maybe TRBD2 (6 bases). Germline V gives CDR1 LNHDA, CDR2 SQIVND (reference sequence). V lost 0 bases and J lost 2, with 16 bases in between. The CDR3 consists of 17 residues. The CDR3 loop is CASSIDGPSGLQETQYF. As DNA, the CDR3 is TGTGCCAGTAGTATAGATGGCCCCAGCGGGCTTCAAGAGACCCAGTACTTC. The whole variable domain, filled in from reference TRBV19 and TRBJ2-5, reads DGGITQSPKYLFRKEGQNVTLSCEQNLNHDAMYWYRQDPGQGLRLIYYSQIVNDFQKGDIAEGYSVSREKKESFPLTVTSAQKNPTAFYLCASSIDGPSGLQETQYFGPGTRLLVL.

This clone was seen ten or more times. The V gene is TRBV2, the J gene TRBJ2-6; 9 bases match TRBD1. V shed 6 bases and J 0 bases; nucleotides not matched to a gene: 3. CDR1 is SNHLY, CDR2 FYNNEI, per germline. This CDR3 spans 16 amino acids. The DNA of the CDR3 is TGTGCCAGCAGGCGACAGGGGGACTCTGGGGCCAACGTCCTGACTTTC. Encoded protein: CASRRQGDSGANVLTF.

This clone was detected many times. This sequence joins TRBV2 and TRBJ2-2; D gene uncertain. The CDR3 is 13 amino acids. Germline CDR1 is SNHLY and CDR2 is FYNNEI. V was cut by 4 bases and J by 6 bases, with 9 bases left in between. The CDR3 is CASSGVAAGELFF. The DNA of the CDR3 is TGTGCCAGCAGTGGAGTGGCAGCCGGGGAGCTGTTTTTT.

The chain employs TRBV27 and TRBJ2-2, with TRBD1 matching 7 bases. Looked up from germline, CDR1 is MNHEY and CDR2 is SMNVEV (reference sequence). The CDR3 length is 16 residues. V lost 1 base, J lost 4 bases, and 6 bases stayed unmatched. The CDR3 DNA reads TGTGCCAGCAGTTTATTGAGGGGGCAAGGCACCGGGGAGCTGTTTTTT. Translation: CASSLLRGQGTGELFF.

This clone was seen ten or more times. This chain links TRBV5-8 with TRBJ2-3, with D tentatively TRBD2 (5 bases). Between the trimmed V and J ends, which lost 0 bases and 5 bases, there was a span of 10 bases. The germline V gene has CDR1 SGHTS and CDR2 YDEGEE. CDR3 size: 14 residues. CDR3 sequence: CASSLVGRGDTQYF. The CDR3 DNA reads as TGTGCCAGCAGCTTGGTAGGGAGAGGAGATACGCAGTATTTT.

The sample holds many counts of this clone. The V call is TRBV10-3, the J call TRBJ1-1; D gene uncertain. The CDR3 is 11 amino acids. V dropped 10 bases and J dropped 0 bases, with 6 bases sitting between them. Germline V gives CDR1 ENHRY, CDR2 SYGVKD. The CDR3 region is CATSVNTEAFF. The CDR3 region has the DNA TGTGCCACCTCAGTGAACACTGAAGCTTTCTTT.

This clone was detected ten times or more. The rearrangement links TRBV6-1 to TRBJ2-1; 8 bases line up with TRBD1. The CDR3 has 16 amino acids. Germline CDR1 is MNHNS and CDR2 is SASEGT. J gave up 6 bases and V 2 bases, and 9 bases lay outside the gene matches. The CDR3 coding sequence is TGTGCCAGCAGTGAACGACAGGGGATTTCCCCCAATGAGCAGTTCTTC. Translating it yields CASSERQGISPNEQFF.

The chain links TRBV6-5 to TRBJ2-3, with TRBD1 matching over 8 bases. The CDR3 contains 16 residues. Trimming at V came to 0 bases and at J to 3 bases, leaving 5 bases not matched to a gene. Germline values: CDR1 MNHEY, CDR2 SVGAGI. In nucleotides, the CDR3 is TGTGCCAGCAGTTACTCACTCAACAGGGGGACAGATACGCAGTATTTT. Amino acid sequence: CASSYSLNRGTDTQYF.

This clone has at least ten counts. The rearrangement uses TRBV20-1 and TRBJ2-2, with D possibly TRBD2 on 5 matching bases. CDR1 DFQATT and CDR2 SNEGSKA come from the germline V gene (reference sequence). V lost 6 bases, J lost 0 bases, and 14 bases lay in between. This CDR3 is built from 15 residues. CDR3 nucleotides: TGCAGTGCAAAGGCCCCTAGCCCGAACACCGGGGAGCTGTTTTTT. Translated, it gives CSAKAPSPNTGELFF.

This clone occurred many times. The sample holds other DNA sequences that translate to the same CDR3. The CDR3 nucleotides read TGTGCCAGCAGTTTAACGGGGAGCTACGAGCAGTACTTC. It yields the protein CASSLTGSYEQYF. This chain connects TRBV28 to TRBJ2-7; maybe TRBD2 (5 bases). The CDR3 has 13 residues. V was cut by 2 bases and J by 3 bases, with 8 bases left in between. Germline CDR1 MDHEN, CDR2 SYDVKM.

The table lists this clone with many counts. The V call is TRBV12-3 or TRBV12-4, the J call TRBJ1-5; D remains ambiguous. The germline V and J ends were trimmed by 1 base and 3 bases, with 10 bases remaining between them. CDR3 size: 15 residues. DNA for the CDR3: TGTGCCAGCAGTTTAGGCAGGCGATTCAATCAGCCCCAGCATTTT. Translating it yields CASSLGRRFNQPQHF.

This clone occurred many times. The chain couples TRBV6-1 to TRBJ1-5; 9 nucleotides match TRBD1. With V trimmed by 5 bases and J by 5 bases, 10 bases remained unmatched. Per the germline V gene, CDR1 is MNHNS and CDR2 is SASEGT. The CDR3 is 16 amino acids. CDR3 sequence reads: CASSYGGTGLDQPQHF. The CDR3 DNA reads as TGTGCCAGCAGTTATGGGGGGACAGGGCTCGATCAGCCCCAGCATTTT.

This sequence joins TRBV2 and TRBJ1-2; no clear D gene. CDR1 and CDR2 from the germline V gene are SNHLY and FYNNEI. CDR3 length: 13 amino acids. The V end lost 2 bases, the J end lost 4 bases, and 8 bases lay between the germline ends. The CDR3 coding sequence is TGTGCCAGCAGTGAACCACAGTTCTATGGCTACACCTTC. This translates into CASSEPQFYGYTF. Full variable domain (remainder filled in from reference TRBV2 and TRBJ1-2): EPEVTQTPSHQVTQMGQEVILRCVPISNHLYFYWYRQILGQKVEFLVSFYNNEISEKSEIFDDQFSVERPDGSNFTLKIRSTKLEDSAMYFCASSEPQFYGYTFGSGTRLTVV.

This clone appeared a few times. The junction departs from the called germline gene at one end, perhaps through a read error. The chain couples TRBV28 to TRBJ2-2, with D possibly matching TRBD2 (6 bases). The CDR3 runs to 13 residues. Germline V lookup: CDR1 MDHEN, CDR2 SYDVKM. CDR3 bases: TGTGCCACGAACCTAGCGAACACCGTGGAGCTGTTTTTT. Encoded protein: CATNLANTVELFF.

This clone turned up a few times. Being one base from a much bigger clone, this may be a read error. The chain is built from TRBV29-1 and TRBJ2-3, with 8 bases identical to TRBD2. V dropped 7 bases and J dropped 1; count of bases not matched to a gene: 13. The CDR3 totals 16 residues. Germline V lookup: CDR1 SQVTM, CDR2 ANQGSEA. CDR3 in DNA: TGCAGCGACACCTGGGGAGCGGGAGTGGGCACAGATACGCAGTATTTT. As protein: CSDTWGAGVGTDTQYF.

This clone occurred many times. A single base separates this from a much larger clone, so it may be a read error. The genes are TRBV6-6 and TRBJ2-7, with TRBD2 matching over 9 bases. CDR3 size: 15 residues. The germline V gene has CDR1 MNHNY and CDR2 SVGAGI (reference sequence). The CDR3 bases are TGTGTCAGCAGTTACTCGCGACTAGCGGCCTACGAGCAGTACTTC. This gives the protein CVSSYSRLAAYEQYF.

This clone was recorded many times. Additional DNA sequences in this sample encode the identical CDR3. The gene calls are TRBV5-1 and TRBJ1-2, with 9 positions matching TRBD1. The CDR3 is made up of 14 amino acids. J gave up 5 bases and V 4 bases, and 6 bases lay outside the gene matches. CDR1 is SGHRS, CDR2 YFSETQ, per germline. The CDR3 region has the DNA TGCGCCAGCAGCACCGGGACAGGGACTTATGGCTACACCTTC. Encoded protein: CASSTGTGTYGYTF.

The rearrangement joins TRBV27 to TRBJ2-2, with D possibly matching TRBD1 (6 bases). Germline V gene sequence: CDR1 MNHEY, CDR2 SMNVEV (reference sequence). The CDR3 covers 12 residues. V lost 2 bases, J lost 8 bases, and 6 bases lay in between. CDR3 DNA sequence: TGTGCCAGCAGTTTAAGGGGGGGGGAGCTGTTTTTT. It yields the protein CASSLRGGELFF.

This clone showed up many times. The genes are TRBV12-3 or TRBV12-4 and TRBJ2-1, with TRBD2 matching 7 bases. The trim removed 7 bases at V and 5 bases at J, leaving 11 bases unmatched. The CDR3 covers 15 residues. CDR3 sequence: CASTKTSSPDNEQFF. The CDR3 DNA is TGTGCCAGCACCAAGACTAGCAGTCCCGACAATGAGCAGTTCTTC.

In its sample, this clone is medium-sized. The chain combines TRBV6-1 with TRBJ2-2; 7 bases match TRBD1. With V trimmed by 5 bases and J by 6 bases, 9 bases remained unmatched. The CDR3 consists of 15 residues. The V gene's germline CDR1 is MNHNS and CDR2 SASEGT. DNA for the CDR3: TGTGCCAGCAGTTATTCCGGGACAGCGGCCGGGGAGCTGTTTTTT. The encoded protein is CASSYSGTAAGELFF.

This clone was observed many times. This chain links TRBV25-1 with TRBJ2-2; the match to TRBD2 covers 8 bases. Germline trimming cut 1 base from V and 5 bases from J; bases unmatched to any gene: 9. The germline V gene encodes CDR1 MGHDK and CDR2 SYGVNS. The CDR3 has 17 residues. The CDR3 protein is CASSELSSSGSTGELFF. The CDR3 DNA reads TGTGCCAGCAGTGAATTAAGTTCTAGCGGGTCAACCGGGGAGCTGTTTTTT.

In this sample, this clone turned up many times. The genes are TRBV2 and TRBJ2-2, with D perhaps given as TRBD1 or TRBD2 (6 bases each). Per the germline V gene, CDR1 is SNHLY and CDR2 is FYNNEI. The germline V and J ends were trimmed by 5 bases and 5 bases, with 18 bases remaining between them. This CDR3 is 16 amino acids long. The DNA for the CDR3 is TGTGCCAGCAGTAGTGGGGCAGGGGCGGGAACCGGGGAGCTGTTTTTT. Translation gives CASSSGAGAGTGELFF.

Many counts were recorded for this clone. This may come from a read error, since a much larger clone is one base off. The V and J genes are TRBV5-1 and TRBJ2-7; 11 positions agree with TRBD2. CDR3 length equals 15 residues. Germline loops: CDR1 SGHRS, CDR2 YFSETQ. The CDR3 nucleotides read TGCGCCGGCAGCATCGACACTAGCGGGAGAGGCGAGCAGTACTTC. Translation gives CAGSIDTSGRGEQYF.